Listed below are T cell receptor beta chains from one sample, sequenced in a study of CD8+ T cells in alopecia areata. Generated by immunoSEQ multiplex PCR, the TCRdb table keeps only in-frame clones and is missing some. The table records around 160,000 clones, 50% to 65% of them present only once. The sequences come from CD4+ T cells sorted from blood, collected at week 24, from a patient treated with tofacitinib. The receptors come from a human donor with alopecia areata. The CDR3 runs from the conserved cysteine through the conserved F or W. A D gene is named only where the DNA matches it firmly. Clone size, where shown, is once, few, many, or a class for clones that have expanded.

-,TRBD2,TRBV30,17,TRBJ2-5,CAWSKVTTSGGYETQYF,TGTGCCTGGAGTAAAGTTACGACTAGCGGGGGTTACGAGACCCAGTACTTC
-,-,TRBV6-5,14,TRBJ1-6,CASRGTTDNSPLHF,TGTGCCAGCAGAGGGACAACAGATAATTCACCCCTCCACTTT
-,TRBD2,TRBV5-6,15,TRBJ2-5,CASSTGLGLRETQYF,TGTGCCAGCAGCACCGGACTAGGATTGCGAGAGACCCAGTACTTC
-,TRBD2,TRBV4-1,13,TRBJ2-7,CASSPGTSPKQYF,TGCGCCAGCAGCCCGGGGACTAGCCCGAAGCAGTACTTC
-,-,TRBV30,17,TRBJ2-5,CAWSLAGVMVGLETQYF,TGTGCCTGGTCCTTAGCAGGGGTGATGGTTGGGTTGGAGACCCAGTACTTC
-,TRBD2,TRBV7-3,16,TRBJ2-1,CASSPTGGGRQDEQFF,TGTGCCAGCAGCCCGACTGGCGGGGGACGCCAGGATGAGCAGTTCTTC
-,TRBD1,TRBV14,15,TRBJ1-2,CASSHLRDSHYGYTF,TGTGCCAGCAGCCACCTAAGGGACAGTCATTATGGCTACACCTTC
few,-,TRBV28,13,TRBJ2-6,CASSLSGANVLTF,TGTGCCAGCAGTTTGTCTGGGGCCAACGTCCTGACTTTC
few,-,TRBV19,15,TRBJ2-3,CASSQGGQITDTQYF,TGTGCCAGTAGTCAGGGGGGCCAAATCACAGATACGCAGTATTTT
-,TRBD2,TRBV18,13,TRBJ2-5,CASSPRLAETQYF,TGTGCCAGCTCCCCTAGACTAGCGGAGACCCAGTACTTC
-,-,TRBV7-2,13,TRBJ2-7,CASSSQVEGEQYF,TGTGCCAGCAGCTCTCAGGTTGAGGGCGAGCAGTACTTC
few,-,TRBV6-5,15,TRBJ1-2,CASSYSAAPRTGYTF,TGTGCCAGCAGTTACTCTGCGGCTCCAAGAACCGGCTACACCTTC
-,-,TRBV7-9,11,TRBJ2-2,CASTLNGELFF,TGTGCCAGCACCCTGAACGGCGAGCTGTTTTTT
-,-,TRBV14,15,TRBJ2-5,CASSQDRSPNGAQYF,TGTGCCAGCAGCCAAGATCGGTCCCCCAACGGGGCCCAGTACTTC
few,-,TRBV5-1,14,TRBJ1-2,CASSFDDSKYGYTF,TGCGCCAGCAGCTTCGACGACAGCAAGTATGGCTACACCTTC
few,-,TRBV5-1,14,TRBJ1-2,CASSLDKNYYGYTF,TGCGCCAGCAGCTTGGACAAAAACTACTATGGCTACACCTTC
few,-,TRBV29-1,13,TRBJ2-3,CSVGGTITDTQYF,TGCAGCGTTGGGGGGACCATCACAGATACGCAGTATTTT
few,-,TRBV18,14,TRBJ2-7,CASSPLGPLGQKYF,TGTGCCAGCTCACCACTGGGCCCTCTAGGGCAGAAGTACTTC
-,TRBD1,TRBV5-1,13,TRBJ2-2,CASTTGGTGELFF,TGCGCCAGTACGACAGGGGGCACCGGGGAGCTGTTTTTT
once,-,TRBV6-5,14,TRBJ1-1,CASSYRGQLTEAFF,TGTGCCAGCAGTTACCGTGGACAGCTCACTGAAGCTTTCTTT
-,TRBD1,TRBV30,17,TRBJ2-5,CAWSVPGTGRRGETQYF,TGTGCCTGGAGTGTACCCGGGACAGGGCGAAGGGGGGAGACCCAGTACTTC
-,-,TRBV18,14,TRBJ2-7,CASSPGSRNYEQYF,TGTGCCAGCTCACCGGGATCTAGGAACTACGAGCAGTACTTC
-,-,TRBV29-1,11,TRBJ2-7,CSARTSYEQYF,TGCAGCGCCCGAACCTCCTACGAGCAGTACTTC
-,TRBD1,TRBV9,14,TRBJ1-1,CASSRGQGALEAFF,TGTGCCAGCAGCAGGGGACAGGGAGCTCTTGAAGCTTTCTTT
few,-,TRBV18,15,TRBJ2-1,CASSGPGVSYNEQFF,TGTGCCAGCTCAGGTCCGGGGGTCTCCTACAATGAGCAGTTCTTC
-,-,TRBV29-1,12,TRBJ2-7,CSVLGQPYEQYF,TGCAGCGTCCTTGGGCAACCCTACGAGCAGTACTTC
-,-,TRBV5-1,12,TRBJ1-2,CASSLGLDGYTF,TGCGCCAGCAGCTTGGGTTTGGATGGCTACACCTTC
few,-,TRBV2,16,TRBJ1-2,CASSQKPPQGGYGYTF,TGTGCCAGCAGCCAGAAACCCCCACAGGGCGGCTATGGCTACACCTTC
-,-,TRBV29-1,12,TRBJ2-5,CSVAAGQETQYF,TGCAGCGTTGCCGCAGGCCAAGAGACCCAGTACTTC
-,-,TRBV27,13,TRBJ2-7,CASSWGHHYEQYF,TGTGCCAGCAGTTGGGGACACCATTACGAGCAGTACTTC
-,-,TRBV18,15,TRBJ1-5,CASSPREGEGQPQHF,TGTGCCAGCTCACCACGGGAAGGGGAGGGTCAGCCCCAGCATTTT
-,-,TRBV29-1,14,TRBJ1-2,CSVEESGGSSGYTF,TGCAGCGTTGAAGAATCTGGGGGATCCTCTGGCTACACCTTC